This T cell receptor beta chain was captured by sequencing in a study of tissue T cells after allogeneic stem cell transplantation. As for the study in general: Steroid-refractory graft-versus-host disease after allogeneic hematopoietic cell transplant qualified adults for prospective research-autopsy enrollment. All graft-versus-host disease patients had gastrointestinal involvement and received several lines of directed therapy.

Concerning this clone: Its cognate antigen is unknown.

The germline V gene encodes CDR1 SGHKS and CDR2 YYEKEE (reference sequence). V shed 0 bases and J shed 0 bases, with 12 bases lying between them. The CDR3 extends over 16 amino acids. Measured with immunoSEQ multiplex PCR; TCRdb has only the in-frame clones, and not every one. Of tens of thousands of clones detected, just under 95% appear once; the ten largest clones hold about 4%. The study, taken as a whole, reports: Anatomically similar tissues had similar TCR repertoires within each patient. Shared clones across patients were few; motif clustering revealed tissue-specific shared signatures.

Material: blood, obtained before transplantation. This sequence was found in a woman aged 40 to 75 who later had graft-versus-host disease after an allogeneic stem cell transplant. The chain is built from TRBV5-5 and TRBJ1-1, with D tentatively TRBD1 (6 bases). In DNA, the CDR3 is TGTGCCAGCAGCTTGGGGGGGACATATTTGAACACTGAAGCTTTCTTT. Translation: CASSLGGTYLNTEAFF.